A single sample is the source of the 25 T cell receptor beta chains below, sequenced in a study of blood T cell repertoires in COVID-19. The protocol was immunoSEQ multiplex PCR, while the TCRdb copy is restricted to in-frame clones and leaves out a portion. The profile shows 130,000 to 150,000 clones, 88% of them singletons. The sequenced material came from peripheral blood. All receptors come from a human donor in a cohort sampled during active COVID-19.

This chain connects TRBV5-4 to TRBJ2-3, with TRBD2 as a possible D gene (7 bases). Trimming stripped 6 bases from V and 5 bases from J, with 19 bases between. This CDR3 region has 15 residues. The germline CDR1 and CDR2 sequences are SGHNT and YYREEE (reference sequence). The CDR3 nucleotides are TGTGCCAGCATCGAATGGGGGGGGGCCGTAGATACGCAGTATTTT. Protein sequence: CASIEWGGAVDTQYF.

The J gene is TRBJ2-7, the V gene TRBV29-1, with a possible D match to TRBD1 (5 bases). CDR3 length: 11 residues. The V gene lost 4 bases and the J gene lost 5 bases, with 9 bases spanning the gap. The germline V gene encodes CDR1 SQVTM and CDR2 ANQGSEA. CDR3: CSVGKGDEQYF. CDR3 in DNA: TGCAGCGTTGGAAAAGGGGACGAGCAGTACTTC.

This chain connects TRBV10-3 to TRBJ2-7, with 9 positions matching TRBD2. The CDR3 is made up of 13 amino acids. After removal of 0 bases from V and 8 bases from J, the junction contained 2 bases not matched to a gene. CDR1 is ENHRY and CDR2 is SYGVKD in the germline V gene. For the CDR3, the DNA is TGTGCCATCAGTGAGTCTAGCGGGAGCAAGCAGTACTTC. This gives the protein CAISESSGSKQYF.

The chain couples TRBV7-9 to TRBJ2-7, with a weak D call TRBD1 (6 bases). Germline CDR1 and CDR2: SEHNR and FQNEAQ (reference sequence). V was shortened by 3 bases and J by 1 base, with 10 bases between the two germline ends. The CDR3 sequence is 14 residues long. In nucleotides, the CDR3 is TGTGCCAGCAGCTTCGGACAGCCTTCCTACGAGCAGTACTTC. It encodes CASSFGQPSYEQYF.

Here the CDR3 DNA reads TGTGCTTCCATGGCCGGGACAGGGGTAACCTACGAGCAGTACTTC. It codes for CASMAGTGVTYEQYF. The chain joins TRBV19 to TRBJ2-7; 10 positions agree with TRBD1. From germline, CDR1 is LNHDA and CDR2 SQIVND (reference sequence). The CDR3 runs 15 residues.

The chain employs TRBV4-2 and TRBJ1-6; D unresolved. There are 15 residues in the CDR3. The germline V gene encodes CDR1 LGHNA and CDR2 YNFKEQ. V lost 0 bases, J lost 10 bases, and 13 bases lay in between. CDR3 protein: CASSQDWGGGSPLHF. CDR3 coding DNA: TGTGCCAGCAGCCAAGACTGGGGTGGAGGGTCACCCCTCCACTTT.

The chain has TRBV7-2 and TRBJ2-3; 8 bases match TRBD2. Unmatched junction bases numbered 5, after V lost 3 bases and J lost 3 bases. The CDR3 runs 15 residues. Germline CDR1 and CDR2: SGHTA and FQGNSA. The CDR3 DNA is TGTGCCAGCAGCTTCAGAGCGGGGGATACAGATACGCAGTATTTT. Translating gives CASSFRAGDTDTQYF. The full variable domain, its missing parts supplied by reference TRBV7-2 and TRBJ2-3, is GAGVSQSPSNKVTEKGKDVELRCDPISGHTALYWYRQSLGQGLEFLIYFQGNSAPDKSGLPSDRFSAERTGGSVSTLTIQRTQQEDSAVYLCASSFRAGDTDTQYFGPGTRLTVL.

V usage is TRBV6-6 and J usage is TRBJ1-1, with 11 nucleotides matching TRBD1. Trimming took 0 bases from V and 11 from J; bases not matched to a gene: 8. The germline CDR1 and CDR2 sequences are MNHNY and SVGAGI (reference sequence). This CDR3 has 15 residues. The CDR3 loop is CASSYSGQGAVGAFF. In nucleotides, the CDR3 is TGTGCCAGCAGTTACTCTGGACAGGGGGCGGTGGGGGCTTTCTTT.

The chain joins TRBV29-1 to TRBJ2-7; a weak D match, TRBD1 (5 bases). There are 16 residues in the CDR3. Germline V gene data show CDR1 as SQVTM and CDR2 as ANQGSEA. The V end was cut by 2 bases, the J end by 3 bases, with 20 bases between. The CDR3: CSVELAGKESLYEQYF. CDR3 DNA sequence: TGCAGCGTTGAACTTGCAGGGAAGGAAAGTCTCTACGAGCAGTACTTC.

V usage is TRBV7-3 and J usage is TRBJ1-2, with 7 bases matching TRBD1. The length of the CDR3 is 14 residues. Looked up from germline, CDR1 is SGHTA and CDR2 is FQGTGA. J lost 4 bases, V lost 4 bases, and 6 bases had no gene match. In DNA, the CDR3 is TGTGCCAGCAGCTCTCGGACAGGAGCCTATGGCTACACCTTC. Residues: CASSSRTGAYGYTF.

This clone was seen repeatedly, ten times or more. The J gene is TRBJ2-2, the V gene TRBV7-9, with D possibly TRBD1 on 6 matching bases. V shed 2 bases and J shed 1 base, with 8 bases lying between them. Germline loops: CDR1 SEHNR, CDR2 FQNEAQ (reference sequence). The CDR3 spans 15 residues. Here the CDR3 DNA reads TGTGCCAGCAGCTTAAGGGACATGAACACCGGGGAGCTGTTTTTT. Amino acid sequence: CASSLRDMNTGELFF.

This clone was counted a single time. The chain recombines TRBV5-1 with TRBJ1-2, with 8 positions matching TRBD1. Germline CDR1 SGHRS, CDR2 YFSETQ. This CDR3 spans 15 amino acids. Unmatched junction bases numbered 8, after V lost 0 bases and J lost 7 bases. Here the CDR3 DNA reads TGCGCCAGCAGCTTGGTACGCAGGGGGCGACCTGGCTACACCTTC. It encodes CASSLVRRGRPGYTF.

The chain recombines TRBV27 with TRBJ2-2; possible D gene TRBD1, 6 bases. Germline-derived CDR1 and CDR2 are MNHEY and SMNVEV (reference sequence). This CDR3 is 15 amino acids long. V was cut by 6 bases and J by 2 bases, with 13 bases left in between. CDR3 amino acids: CASRPGQANTGELFF. The CDR3, as DNA: TGTGCCAGCAGACCGGGACAAGCAAACACCGGGGAGCTGTTTTTT.

The chain employs TRBV4-3 and TRBJ1-1; D perhaps matches TRBD1 (5 bases). The CDR3 spans 15 residues. Trimming pared 0 bases from V and 6 bases from J, leaving 14 bases between. Germline V gives CDR1 LGHNA, CDR2 YSLEER. The CDR3 loop is CASSQDRGVGAEAFF. The CDR3 DNA reads TGCGCCAGCAGCCAAGATCGGGGGGTGGGCGCTGAAGCTTTCTTT.

The chain has TRBV6-6 and TRBJ1-2, with TRBD1 identical over 8 bases. The CDR3 runs to 16 residues. V shed 5 bases, J shed 8 bases, and the junction held 16 bases outside the gene matches. In germline, CDR1 is MNHNY, CDR2 SVGAGI (reference sequence). CDR3 DNA sequence: TGTGCCAGCAGTAAGGCGCAGGGGCAGGGGGCGAAAGGCTACACCTTC. Residues: CASSKAQGQGAKGYTF.

The V call is TRBV19, the J call TRBJ2-1; 9 bases are shared with TRBD2. The V gene's germline CDR1 is LNHDA and CDR2 SQIVND (reference sequence). Trimming took 3 bases from V and 6 from J; bases not matched to a gene: 3. The CDR3 is 14 residues long. The CDR3 DNA reads as TGTGCCAGTAGTATGACTAGCGGCCTCAATGAGCAGTTCTTC. Its translation: CASSMTSGLNEQFF.

The chain employs TRBV11-3 and TRBJ2-3; TRBD1 agrees at 7 bases. The junction had 6 bases not matched to a gene; V was cut back by 5 bases and J by 4 bases. The CDR3 is made up of 14 amino acids. Germline V gene lookup returns CDR1 SGHNT and CDR2 YENEEA. CDR3 nucleotide sequence: TGTGCCAGCAGCCGACAGGGTCGGTCAGATACGCAGTATTTT. It is translated as CASSRQGRSDTQYF. Filled out from reference TRBV11-3 and TRBJ2-3, the complete variable domain reads EAGVVQSPRYKIIEKKQPVAFWCNPISGHNTLYWYLQNLGQGPELLIRYENEEAVDDSQLPKDRFSAERLKGVDSTLKIQPAELGDSAVYLCASSRQGRSDTQYFGPGTRLTVL.

This clone was seen only a few times. The chain links TRBV6-5 to TRBJ2-6, with 8 bases that match TRBD1. CDR3 length: 15 residues. Losses at the gene ends were 6 bases for V and 3 bases for J; bases not matched to a gene: 4. CDR1 MNHEY and CDR2 SVGAGI come from the germline V gene. DNA of the CDR3: TGTGCCAGCAGGGCAGGGGGCAGTGGGGCCAACGTCCTGACTTTC. Amino acid sequence: CASRAGGSGANVLTF.

On this clone itself: It is unclear where the CDR3 begins or ends on the DNA, so no DNA is shown, and the CDR3 is as TCRdb lists it. The CDR3: CASSKVGVGIAGGRSYEQYF. The chain has TRBV21-1 and TRBJ2-7; TRBD2, the table's D call, lacks a check against the DNA. TRBV21-1 is recorded as a pseudogene. A total of 20 residues make up the CDR3, ends included.

CDR3 residues: CASGQVDSGNTIYF. The CDR3 bases are TGCGCCAGCGGACAGGTCGACTCTGGAAACACCATATATTTT. The chain couples TRBV10-2 to TRBJ1-3; 7 nucleotides align to TRBD1. This CDR3 region has 14 residues. Germline V gene data show CDR1 as WSHSY and CDR2 as SAAADI. V shed 8 bases, J shed 0 bases, and the junction held 4 bases outside the gene matches.

This clone was observed once. The V and J genes are TRBV7-9 and TRBJ2-3, with D perhaps matching TRBD1 (6 bases). Deletions cut 7 bases from V and 3 bases from J, with 11 bases between. CDR3 length: 13 residues. Germline V gene sequence: CDR1 SEHNR, CDR2 FQNEAQ (reference sequence). This chain's CDR3 is CASTETGTDTQYF. CDR3 nucleotide sequence: TGTGCCAGCACCGAAACAGGGACAGATACGCAGTATTTT.

This chain uses TRBV11-2 with TRBJ2-1; D uncertain. Trimming took off 4 bases at V and 0 bases at J, with 10 bases between the two ends. Germline CDR1 is SGHAT and CDR2 is FQNNGV. The CDR3 loop spans 15 amino acids. The CDR3 region has the DNA TGTGCCAGCAGCTCCGATAGCTCCTCCTACAATGAGCAGTTCTTC. As protein: CASSSDSSSYNEQFF.

The V and J genes are TRBV7-8 and TRBJ1-1; the match to TRBD1 covers 9 bases. Germline V gene sequence: CDR1 SGHVS, CDR2 FQNEAQ. This CDR3 contains 14 residues. Trimming at V came to 3 bases and at J to 4 bases, leaving 3 bases not matched to a gene. CDR3 residues: CASSFTGGGTEAFF. CDR3 nucleotides: TGTGCCAGCAGCTTTACAGGGGGCGGCACTGAAGCTTTCTTT.

The chain is built from TRBV7-9 and TRBJ1-5, with D possibly matching TRBD1 (5 bases). The CDR3 runs to 14 residues. Germline V CDR1 and CDR2: SEHNR, FQNEAQ (reference sequence). Trimming removed 5 bases from V and 4 bases from J, with 12 bases in between. CDR3 sequence (DNA): TGTGCCAGCAGCACCGGGGGTAATAATCAGCCCCAGCATTTT. Translation gives CASSTGGNNQPQHF. Full variable domain (rest looked up from reference TRBV7-9 and TRBJ1-5): DTGVSQNPRHKITKRGQNVTFRCDPISEHNRLYWYRQTLGQGPEFLTYFQNEAQLEKSRLLSDRFSAERPKGSFSTLEIQRTEQGDSAMYLCASSTGGNNQPQHFGDGTRLSIL.

The rearrangement uses TRBV30 and TRBJ1-4, with D possibly being TRBD1 (6 bases). The CDR3 spans 14 residues. Trimming left V 6 bases short and J 4 bases short, with 15 bases between. Germline V CDR1 and CDR2: GTSNPN, SVGIG (reference sequence). The DNA of the CDR3 is TGTGCCTGTATCGGGTCCAGGGGTAATGAAAAACTGTTTTTT. This codes for CACIGSRGNEKLFF.